This T cell receptor (beta chain) was documented in a study of blood T cell repertoires in COVID-19. Study-wide context: COVID-19 samples, acute and convalescent, were from the United States, Italy and Spain. PBMCs, B-cell-depleted T cells, or T cells were the source of the cDNA or gDNA that made up the material.

As processed by the authors: Amplifying reference gene primers gave estimates of nucleated cell counts. Sequencing was performed with immunoSEQ multiplex PCR; in TCRdb, only in-frame clones are kept and a portion is missing. From that table come the V and J calls and clone size; the DNA was used to work out D and trimming. The sample includes about 420,000 clones, around 90% seen only once; the top ten take more than 0.7%. The V end lost 2 bases, the J end lost 0 bases, and 11 bases lay between the germline ends. Germline CDR1 reads MNHNS; CDR2 reads SASEGT. There are 17 residues in the CDR3. Sequencing was done on a sample of peripheral blood. The rearrangement uses TRBV6-1 and TRBJ2-6; the D is unclear. This TCR was recovered from a young man with COVID-19, enrolled during active disease. Here the CDR3 reads CASSEQVGTSGANVLTF. The CDR3, as DNA: TGTGCCAGCAGTGAACAAGTGGGCACCTCTGGGGCCAACGTCCTGACTTTC.